Below, one T cell receptor beta chain is given with its context. Its antigen is not known. Other DNA sequences within the sample encode an identical CDR3. This specimen comes from a study of shared clonotypes between healthy human individuals. Study outcomes and limitations: How much donors shared clonotypes was expected to be affected by sequencing depth. Generation of non-shared clonotypes was less probable than generation of clonotypes shared by all four donors. Incompleteness in sorted-subset sequencing, despite large depth, was shown by rarefaction.

Per the original methods: ImmunoSEQ junction-only sequences lacked quality scores, so their filtering differed. TCRdb keeps only in-frame clones here, not all; method: immunoSEQ multiplex PCR. D and trimming were read from the DNA, whereas the V and J calls and clone size are those reported in that table. Here the sample spans approximately 1.1 million clones, around three quarters being singletons. The specimen sequenced was memory CD4+ T cells from PBMCs. Subset reported: CD45RA-negative fraction. The sequence derives from a man aged 18 to 30 in good health. Some clones in this sample may be carry-over from other donors' samples.

The CDR3 is CASSSTSGPYNEQFF. CDR3 coding DNA: TGCGCCAGCAGCTCGACTAGCGGTCCATACAATGAGCAGTTCTTC. This chain joins TRBV5-1 and TRBJ2-1; TRBD2 matches at 9 bases. The CDR3 has 15 residues. Germline V lookup: CDR1 SGHRS, CDR2 YFSETQ. V lost 3 bases, J lost 4 bases, and 5 bases stayed unmatched.